The 26 T cell receptor beta chains below come from one sample, sequenced in a study of T and B cells in COVID-19 patients. TRB rearrangements were amplified by multiplex PCR with BIOMED2 TRB-A/B primers. Each CDR3 protein is one row after TCRdb ran MiXCR on the multiplex PCR reads. This table holds tens of thousands of distinct CDR3 sequences, 30% to 35% found once. Each TRB amplification used roughly 230-550 ng of genomic DNA from blood. The sequenced material came from blood. Receptors originate from a human donor who had recovered from COVID-19.

This clonotype has more than one count but fewer than ten. The chain couples TRBV15 to TRBJ1-2, with 7 bases lining up with TRBD1. Germline lookup yields CDR1 LNHNV and CDR2 YYDKDF (reference sequence). The V segment lost 6 bases and the J segment 7 bases; nucleotides outside the gene matches: 14. The CDR3 runs to 15 residues. CDR3 in amino acids: CATSPHRGGVGGYTF. DNA for the CDR3: TGTGCCACCAGTCCTCACAGGGGCGGTGTAGGTGGCTACACCTTC.

The V and J genes are TRBV5-6 and TRBJ2-1; D possibly corresponds to TRBD1 (6 bases). Germline V gene data show CDR1 as SGHDT and CDR2 as YYEEEE. The V gene lost 1 base and the J gene lost 1 base, with 6 bases spanning the gap. The CDR3 covers 14 residues. The chain's CDR3 is CASSLQGSYNEQFF. Written as DNA, the CDR3 is TGTGCCAGCAGCTTGCAGGGGTCCTACAATGAGCAGTTCTTC.

This clonotype was recorded at least ten times. The chain couples TRBV6-5 to TRBJ1-3; the D is unclear. V gave up 0 bases and J gave up 3 bases, with 9 bases separating them. The V gene's germline CDR1 is MNHEY and CDR2 SVGAGI. This CDR3 is 15 amino acids long. CDR3 amino acids: CASSYSAGYGNTIYF. The CDR3 DNA reads as TGTGCCAGCAGTTACTCGGCCGGGTATGGAAACACCATATATTTT.

The rearrangement uses TRBV7-2 and TRBJ2-7, with D perhaps matching TRBD1 (6 bases). The CDR3 has 14 amino acids. CDR1 is SGHTA and CDR2 is FQGNSA in the germline V gene. Trimming shortened V by 5 bases and J by 6 bases, and 17 bases separated the two germline ends. CDR3 region: CASSLARQEGEQYF. The CDR3 bases are TGTGCCAGCAGCCTGGCCCGACAGGAAGGCGAGCAGTACTTC.

This chain joins TRBV12-3 or TRBV12-4 and TRBJ1-5; D gene unclear. Trimming cost V 5 bases and J 4 bases, with 9 bases left between them. This CDR3 is 13 amino acids long. Here the CDR3 DNA reads TGTGCCAGCAGTGACACGGGAAATCAGCCCCAGCATTTT. Translated: CASSDTGNQPQHF.

To note about this clonotype: A read error may account for a junction end that differs from germline. The chain employs TRBV11-3 and TRBJ2-1, with 10 bases aligning to TRBD2. The germline V gene encodes CDR1 SGHNT and CDR2 YENEEA. The length of the CDR3 is 17 residues. CDR3 sequence: CASSIPSGGSSYNEQFF. DNA of the CDR3: TGCGCCAGCAGCATCCCTAGCGGGGGAAGCTCCTACAATGAGCAGTTCTTC.

Concerning this clonotype itself: A read error may account for a junction end that differs from germline. The rearrangement links TRBV6-1 to TRBJ1-5; D not certain. Germline CDR1 and CDR2: MNHNS and SASEGT. This CDR3 is 14 amino acids long. The CDR3 nucleotides read TGTGCCAGCAGCGATGGACTGGCACGGCAGCCCCAACATTTT. It specifies CASSDGLARQPQHF.

The chain uses TRBV4-2 and TRBJ1-5, with 7 bases identical to TRBD1. The trim removed 0 bases at V and 4 bases at J, leaving 6 bases unmatched. Germline values: CDR1 LGHNA, CDR2 YNFKEQ. The CDR3 runs 16 residues. Here the CDR3 DNA reads TGTGCCAGCAGCCAAGAAACAGGGGAAGGGAATCAGCCCCAGCATTTT. Translation gives CASSQETGEGNQPQHF.

A few counts support this clonotype. The chain joins TRBV12-3 or TRBV12-4 to TRBJ2-7; tentatively, D is TRBD2 (7 bases). V lost 5 bases and J lost 3, with 14 bases in between. The CDR3 is 14 amino acids. CDR3 sequence (DNA): TGTGCCAGCAGTCCATGGGGGGGGCGCTACGAGCAGTACTTC. This encodes CASSPWGGRYEQYF.

This chain joins TRBV18 and TRBJ1-5; 9 bases match TRBD1. Germline values: CDR1 KGHSH, CDR2 LQKENI. The trim removed 3 bases at V and 4 bases at J, leaving 1 base unmatched. The CDR3 loop spans 14 amino acids. CDR3 residues: CASSPGTGNQPQHF. The DNA of the CDR3 is TGTGCCAGCTCACCCGGGACAGGGAATCAGCCCCAGCATTTT.

The chain uses TRBV5-1 and TRBJ1-6, with D perhaps matching TRBD1 (5 bases). The germline CDR1 and CDR2 sequences are SGHRS and YFSETQ. The CDR3 spans 16 residues. The V end was cut by 0 bases, the J end by 3 bases, with 10 bases between. DNA for the CDR3: TGCGCCAGCAGCTTGGGCCCAGGGCTCTATAATTCACCCCTCCACTTT. Translated, it gives CASSLGPGLYNSPLHF.

This clonotype was observed a handful of times. CDR3 bases: TGTGCCAGCAGGCAAGCGGGGGGACGGGGGACCCAGTACTTC. Its protein is CASRQAGGRGTQYF. The chain combines TRBV11-2 with TRBJ2-5, with 9 bases matching TRBD2. Trimming removed 6 bases from V and 7 bases from J; junction bases left unmatched: 9. The germline gives CDR1 SGHAT, CDR2 FQNNGV. The length of the CDR3 is 14 residues.

This chain uses TRBV20-1 with TRBJ2-1, with 13 bases matching TRBD2. This CDR3 contains 18 residues. The trim removed 2 bases at V and 0 bases at J, leaving 7 bases unmatched. Germline CDR1 reads DFQATT; CDR2 reads SNEGSKA (reference sequence). In DNA, the CDR3 is TGCAGTGCTAGATCCTCGGGACTAGCGGGGAACTCCTACAATGAGCAGTTCTTC. Translated, it gives CSARSSGLAGNSYNEQFF.

The J gene is TRBJ2-1, the V gene TRBV12-3 or TRBV12-4; no clear D. V lost 2 bases to trimming and J lost 1 base, with 15 bases between them. CDR3 size: 17 residues. CDR3 region: CASSLLMLRRSYNEQFF. The CDR3 nucleotides read TGTGCCAGCAGTTTATTAATGTTGCGCCGATCCTACAATGAGCAGTTCTTC.

This clonotype came up many times. The J gene is TRBJ2-7, the V gene TRBV6-5; D gene ambiguous. Trimming removed 5 bases at V and 6 bases at J, with 11 bases between. This CDR3 region has 12 residues. CDR1 is MNHEY and CDR2 is SVGAGI in the germline V gene. CDR3 DNA sequence: TGTGCCAGCAGTATGAACGGTCCCGAGCAGTACTTC. Translation: CASSMNGPEQYF.

The sample holds a few counts of this clonotype. The chain combines TRBV7-2 with TRBJ1-4; TRBD1 is a possible D gene (6 bases). This CDR3 is built from 15 residues. Trimming pared 5 bases from V and 7 bases from J, leaving 17 bases between. Germline V gives CDR1 SGHTA, CDR2 FQGNSA. The CDR3 DNA is TGTGCCAGCAGCCCCTCCAGGGGACATGGTGAAAAACTGTTTTTT. Translation: CASSPSRGHGEKLFF.

Many counts were recorded for this clonotype. The chain couples TRBV12-3 or TRBV12-4 to TRBJ2-5, with D unresolved. CDR3 length equals 13 residues. V was cut by 1 base and J by 3 bases, with 6 bases left in between. CDR3 nucleotide sequence: TGTGCCAGCAGTTTAGGAGAAGAAGAGACCCAGTACTTC. Translated: CASSLGEEETQYF.

In its sample, this clonotype ranks as medium-sized (0.01 to 0.1%). CDR3 amino acids: CASSLGQGDEQFF. CDR3 DNA sequence: TGTGCCAGTAGTTTGGGACAGGGGGATGAGCAGTTCTTC. The chain employs TRBV19 and TRBJ2-1; TRBD1 matches at 11 bases. V lost 5 bases to trimming and J lost 8 bases; unmatched junction nucleotides: 2. The CDR3 has 13 amino acids. Germline lookup yields CDR1 LNHDA and CDR2 SQIVND (reference sequence).

The chain has TRBV30 and TRBJ1-6, with D possibly TRBD1 on 5 matching bases. The germline V and J ends were trimmed by 4 bases and 5 bases, with 15 bases remaining between them. Looked up from germline, CDR1 is GTSNPN and CDR2 is SVGIG (reference sequence). CDR3 size: 15 residues. The CDR3 DNA reads as TGTGCCTGGACCCCCCGGGACCGAGATAATTCACCCCTCCACTTT. This codes for CAWTPRDRDNSPLHF. The variable domain in full, with the rest retrieved from reference TRBV30 and TRBJ1-6, is SQTIHQWPATLVQPVGSPLSLECTVEGTSNPNLYWYRQAAGRGLQLLFYSVGIGQISSEVPQNLSASRPQDRQFILSSKKLLLSDSGFYLCAWTPRDRDNSPLHFGNGTRLTVT.

The chain has TRBV5-4 and TRBJ2-5, with TRBD1 matching 8 bases. CDR1 SGHNT and CDR2 YYREEE come from the germline V gene (reference sequence). The CDR3 totals 19 residues. J lost 0 bases, V lost 4 bases, and 17 bases had no gene match. The CDR3 protein is CASSPKPTGGIDYQETQYF. CDR3 coding DNA: TGTGCCAGCAGCCCCAAACCTACAGGGGGTATCGATTACCAAGAGACCCAGTACTTC. Supplemented by reference TRBV5-4 and TRBJ2-5, the full variable domain reads ETGVTQSPTHLIKTRGQQVTLRCSSQSGHNTVSWYQQALGQGPQFIFQYYREEENGRGNFPPRFSGLQFPNYSSELNVNALELDDSALYLCASSPKPTGGIDYQETQYFGPGTRLLVL.

V is TRBV6-5 and J is TRBJ1-5, with D unclear. CDR1 and CDR2 (germline): MNHEY, SVGAGI. The V end was cut by 7 bases, the J end by 0 bases, with 13 bases between. This CDR3 region has 15 residues. In DNA form, the CDR3 reads TGTGCCAGCAAGATAAGGAAGTATAGCAATCAGCCCCAGCATTTT. Protein: CASKIRKYSNQPQHF.

V gene TRBV28 combines with J gene TRBJ1-5; 8 bases fit TRBD1. CDR1 is MDHEN and CDR2 is SYDVKM in the germline V gene. The V gene end was trimmed by 5 bases and the J gene end by 2 bases; junction bases not matched to a gene: 8. The CDR3 loop spans 16 amino acids. CDR3 in amino acids: CASSPQGGRGNQPQHF. DNA of the CDR3: TGTGCCAGCAGTCCACAGGGGGGTCGGGGCAATCAGCCCCAGCATTTT.

V gene TRBV12-3 or TRBV12-4 combines with J gene TRBJ2-7; no clear D. Trimming cost V 3 bases and J 3 bases, with 15 bases left between them. There are 15 residues in the CDR3. CDR3 nucleotides: TGTGCCAGCAGTTTTCGGGCAGGAAAAAACTACGAGCAGTACTTC. The encoded protein is CASSFRAGKNYEQYF.

The table lists this clonotype with a few counts. This chain uses TRBV12-3 or TRBV12-4 with TRBJ2-3, with a tentative D call TRBD2 (5 bases). The CDR3 covers 16 residues. V was trimmed by 5 bases and J by 0 bases, leaving 15 bases between them. In DNA form, the CDR3 reads TGTGCCAGCAGTGGCCGGGATACGACTAGCACAGATACGCAGTATTTT. This translates into CASSGRDTTSTDTQYF.

This clonotype was seen once. J is TRBJ2-1 and V is TRBV19; TRBD2 agrees at 9 bases. CDR3 length equals 13 residues. The V gene end was trimmed by 2 bases and the J gene end by 11 bases; junction bases not matched to a gene: 4. Germline V gives CDR1 LNHDA, CDR2 SQIVND (reference sequence). CDR3: CASSISGGPKQFF. The CDR3 DNA sequence: TGTGCCAGTAGTATAAGCGGGGGGCCAAAGCAGTTCTTC.

The sample holds a few counts of this clonotype. The CDR3 spells CASSRGTSGGTGELFF. In DNA form, the CDR3 reads TGCGCCAGCAGCCGAGGGACTAGCGGGGGGACTGGGGAGCTGTTTTTT. This chain joins TRBV5-1 and TRBJ2-2; 15 bases are shared with TRBD2. The CDR3 has 16 amino acids. Germline CDR1 and CDR2: SGHRS and YFSETQ. V lost 4 bases, J lost 8 bases, and 6 bases stayed unmatched.